This T cell receptor beta chain came from a study of T cell repertoires in cytomegalovirus infection. Study as a whole: CMV epitopes, recently identified HLA-C-restricted and well-studied HLA-B-restricted, were used.

The V gene's germline CDR1 is SGDLS and CDR2 YYNGEE. The CDR3 has 15 amino acids. Unmatched junction bases numbered 6, after V lost 7 bases and J lost 2 bases. Study-wide points: Cumulated frequencies of public TCR beta families served to identify carriers of CMV plus the relevant HLA.

In TCRdb, the reads were re-called with MiXCR into one record per CDR3 protein. The sample consists of roughly 990,000 distinct CDR3 sequences, around 32% of them appearing once. Comments on this clonotype: As yet, its antigen is unknown.

Here the sequenced sample was cultured CD8+ T cells from PBMCs, taken from culture after CMV antigen stimulation. The chain links TRBV9 to TRBJ2-6; 7 bases map to TRBD1. The receptor was derived from a human donor in good health (CMV status not recorded). Some clones in this sample may be carry-over from other donors' samples. Here the CDR3 DNA reads TGTGCCAGCCAGGGGGTAGGGGCTGGGGCCAACGTCCTGACTTTC. The encoded protein is CASQGVGAGANVLTF.